These 8 T cell receptor beta chains share one sample of origin, sequenced in a study of blood T cell repertoires in COVID-19. Sequenced by immunoSEQ multiplex PCR; TCRdb stores in-frame clones only, minus some. The sample holds roughly 190,000 clones, 86% seen once. Sequenced input: peripheral blood. All receptors come from a woman in her fifties or sixties with COVID-19, enrolled during active disease.

This clone was observed a few times. J is TRBJ2-7 and V is TRBV7-8, with 10 bases lining up with TRBD2. The length of the CDR3 is 16 residues. V was pared by 3 bases and J by 6 bases, with 11 bases of the junction left unmatched. Germline V gene lookup returns CDR1 SGHVS and CDR2 FQNEAQ. The CDR3 DNA is TGTGCCAGCAGCTTGATAGCGGGAGGCCTTGCCCTCGAGCAGTACTTC. Translation gives CASSLIAGGLALEQYF.

This clone was seen just once. The V call is TRBV6-5, the J call TRBJ1-2; D not certain. The germline V and J ends were trimmed by 2 bases and 2 bases, with 9 bases remaining between them. The CDR3 has 14 residues. The germline V gene has CDR1 MNHEY and CDR2 SVGAGI. The CDR3 reads CASSYERINYGYTF. CDR3 coding DNA: TGTGCCAGCAGTTACGAGAGAATAAACTATGGCTACACCTTC.

The table lists this clone with a count of one. The V gene is TRBV7-3, the J gene TRBJ1-6; unclear D gene. Germline-derived CDR1 and CDR2 are SGHTA and FQGTGA. V was cut by 3 bases and J by 7 bases, with 4 bases left in between. CDR3 length: 12 amino acids. The CDR3 here is CASSFQNSPLHF. The CDR3 DNA is TGTGCCAGCAGCTTCCAAAATTCACCCCTCCACTTT.

The gene calls are TRBV5-4 and TRBJ1-1; D ambiguous. CDR1 is SGHNT and CDR2 is YYREEE in the germline V gene (reference sequence). Trimming left V 0 bases short and J 1 base short, with 4 bases between. The CDR3 spans 13 residues. CDR3 bases: TGTGCCAGCAGCTTGGCCCAGAACACTGAAGCTTTCTTT. This codes for CASSLAQNTEAFF.

The rearrangement uses TRBV9 and TRBJ2-7, with D possibly matching TRBD1 (6 bases). CDR3 length: 14 residues. The germline V gene has CDR1 SGDLS and CDR2 YYNGEE. Trimming left V 5 bases short and J 6 bases short, with 18 bases between. CDR3 amino acids: CASSLFDRWGEQYF. The CDR3 DNA reads TGTGCCAGCAGTCTCTTCGACAGGTGGGGCGAGCAGTACTTC.

The chain recombines TRBV7-2 with TRBJ1-6; TRBD1 agrees at 7 bases. Per the germline V gene, CDR1 is SGHTA and CDR2 is FQGNSA. The length of the CDR3 is 15 residues. V trimming: 6 bases; J trimming: 7 bases; junction bases outside the gene matches: 9. CDR3 amino acids: CASSLKTGTNSPLHF. The CDR3 DNA follows: TGTGCCAGCAGTCTTAAGACAGGGACAAATTCACCCCTCCACTTT.

The chain uses TRBV5-1 and TRBJ2-1; 9 nucleotides line up with TRBD2. This CDR3 contains 14 residues. The junction had 4 bases not matched to a gene; V was cut back by 7 bases and J by 2 bases. The germline V gene encodes CDR1 SGHRS and CDR2 YFSETQ. Here the CDR3 reads CASQTSGTYNEQFF. For the CDR3, the DNA is TGCGCCAGCCAGACTAGCGGAACCTACAATGAGCAGTTCTTC.

The chain employs TRBV2 and TRBJ1-2; 8 bases fit TRBD1. The CDR3 has 12 residues. Germline V gene lookup returns CDR1 SNHLY and CDR2 FYNNEI. Trimming took 6 bases from V and 8 from J; bases not matched to a gene: 5. This CDR3 is CASRGQAFGYTF. CDR3 in DNA: TGTGCCAGCAGGGGACAGGCATTCGGCTACACCTTC.